These 30 T cell receptor beta chains were all obtained from the same sample, sequenced in a study of T cell responses to AZD1222 COVID-19 vaccine. Here immunoSEQ multiplex PCR was the method, and the copy in TCRdb shows in-frame clones only, minus some. The sample records about 120,000 clones, about 90% being singletons. The sequenced sample was peripheral blood, obtained on day 0 of AZD1222 vaccination. All receptors come from an adult in good health.

The chain is built from TRBV5-8 and TRBJ2-7; D ambiguous. V shed 4 bases and J shed 6 bases, with 14 bases lying between them. The CDR3 sequence is 13 residues long. Germline CDR1 and CDR2: SGHTS and YDEGEE. CDR3 nucleotides: TGTGCCAGCAGCCCCGGACCCCTCGGCGAGCAGTACTTC. It translates to CASSPGPLGEQYF. The full variable domain, in which reference TRBV5-8 and TRBJ2-7 provide the parts outside the CDR3, is EAGVTQSPTHLIKTRGQQATLRCSPISGHTSVYWYQQALGLGLQFLLWYDEGEERNRGNFPPRFSGRQFPNYSSELNVNALELEDSALYLCASSPGPLGEQYFGPGTRLTVT.

The rearrangement links TRBV7-9 to TRBJ1-2, with unresolved D. Per germline, CDR1 SEHNR and CDR2 FQNEAQ (reference sequence). The V end lost 1 base, the J end lost 1 base, and 7 bases lay between the germline ends. This CDR3 is built from 14 residues. The CDR3 bases are TGTGCCAGCAGCTTAGTTCGGGGTAACTATGGCTACACCTTC. This gives the protein CASSLVRGNYGYTF.

This clone was seen a handful of times. The chain recombines TRBV4-3 with TRBJ2-5; TRBD1 aligns across 10 bases. This CDR3 spans 16 amino acids. CDR1 LGHNA and CDR2 YSLEER come from the germline V gene. The V segment lost 1 base and the J segment 5 bases; nucleotides outside the gene matches: 7. In DNA form, the CDR3 reads TGCGCCAGCAGCCAAGGAAGGGGGACAGGGGATGAGACCCAGTACTTC. Translating it yields CASSQGRGTGDETQYF.

This chain links TRBV12-3 or TRBV12-4 with TRBJ2-3; D is unresolved. CDR3 length equals 11 residues. V lost 1 base to trimming and J lost 6 bases, with 2 bases between them. DNA for the CDR3: TGTGCCAGCAGTTTAGTGGATACGCAGTATTTT. This translates into CASSLVDTQYF.

The V call is TRBV30, the J call TRBJ1-4; D is perhaps TRBD1 (5 bases). Trimming cost V 5 bases and J 7 bases, with 17 bases left between them. This CDR3 spans 14 amino acids. In germline, CDR1 is GTSNPN, CDR2 SVGIG (reference sequence). DNA for the CDR3: TGTGCCTGGGTACAGGCCGGTGGGGGTGAAAAACTGTTTTTT. This gives the protein CAWVQAGGGEKLFF.

This clone was seen just once. The chain combines TRBV5-4 with TRBJ1-3; D possibly corresponds to TRBD1 (6 bases). Trimming removed 0 bases at V and 0 bases at J, with 7 bases between. This CDR3 is 15 amino acids long. The germline V gene encodes CDR1 SGHNT and CDR2 YYREEE (reference sequence). This CDR3 reads CASSLAGASGNTIYF. DNA for the CDR3: TGTGCCAGCAGCTTGGCGGGGGCCTCTGGAAACACCATATATTTT.

V and J are TRBV6-1 and TRBJ2-3; 10 bases map to TRBD2. Germline V gives CDR1 MNHNS, CDR2 SASEGT. The V and J ends lost 3 bases and 5 bases, in that order; junction bases with no gene match: 8. The CDR3 covers 16 residues. CDR3 loop: CASSDPSGSGQDTQYF. The CDR3, as DNA: TGTGCCAGCAGTGACCCTAGCGGGAGCGGCCAAGATACGCAGTATTTT.

This sequence joins TRBV27 and TRBJ2-7; weak D call: TRBD2 (5 bases). V was trimmed by 10 bases and J by 4 bases, leaving 26 bases between them. The CDR3 extends over 16 amino acids. Germline V lookup: CDR1 MNHEY, CDR2 SMNVEV (reference sequence). The CDR3 DNA is TGTGCCACCCGACGGGGAGATCCCCTTTGGGGTTACGAGCAGTACTTC. The encoded protein is CATRRGDPLWGYEQYF.

The chain employs TRBV27 and TRBJ2-7; a possible D gene is TRBD2 (6 bases). CDR1 is MNHEY and CDR2 is SMNVEV in the germline V gene (reference sequence). Trimming left V 0 bases short and J 3 bases short, with 9 bases between. This CDR3 comprises 14 residues. CDR3 residues: CASSLSGRYYEQYF. CDR3 coding DNA: TGTGCCAGCAGTTTATCAGGGAGGTACTACGAGCAGTACTTC.

This clone was recorded once. The V gene is TRBV24-1, the J gene TRBJ2-1, with D tentatively TRBD1 (6 bases). The CDR3 sequence is 16 residues long. V gave up 2 bases and J gave up 7 bases, with 17 bases separating them. Germline CDR1 and CDR2: KGHDR and SFDVKD. The CDR3 DNA follows: TGTGCCACCAGTGATTCTTCGGGGTCTAGGGGGAATGAGCAGTTCTTC. Translating gives CATSDSSGSRGNEQFF.

The chain recombines TRBV11-3 with TRBJ2-3; D gene unclear. The V gene's germline CDR1 is SGHNT and CDR2 YENEEA. The CDR3 spans 11 residues. Trimming pared 5 bases from V and 2 bases from J, leaving 2 bases between. CDR3 DNA sequence: TGTGCCAGCAGCACCACAGATACGCAGTATTTT. This encodes CASSTTDTQYF.

This chain uses TRBV12-3 or TRBV12-4 with TRBJ1-5; D not resolved. V lost 3 bases and J lost 1, with 4 bases in between. This CDR3 has 13 residues. This chain's CDR3 is CASSFGSNQPQHF. As DNA, the CDR3 is TGTGCCAGCAGTTTCGGCAGCAATCAGCCCCAGCATTTT.

V gene TRBV19 combines with J gene TRBJ2-3, with TRBD2 matching 11 bases. The germline CDR1 and CDR2 sequences are LNHDA and SQIVND (reference sequence). Trimming removed 8 bases from V and 1 base from J; junction bases left unmatched: 2. This CDR3 comprises 14 residues. The CDR3 DNA is TGTGCCAGTGGGGGACTAGCGGGCACAGATACGCAGTATTTT. This gives the protein CASGGLAGTDTQYF.

The J gene is TRBJ2-5, the V gene TRBV12-5, with 14 positions matching TRBD2. CDR1 and CDR2 from the germline V gene are LGHNT and FRNRAP. CDR3 size: 20 residues. The V gene end was trimmed by 0 bases and the J gene end by 1 base; junction bases not matched to a gene: 10. Written as DNA, the CDR3 is TGTGCTAGTGGTTTGGTACTGGGGGGACTAGCGGGAGTACGCCAAGAGACCCAGTACTTC. Protein: CASGLVLGGLAGVRQETQYF. Combining the CDR3 with reference TRBV12-5 and TRBJ2-5 gives the whole variable domain DARVTQTPRHKVTEMGQEVTMRCQPILGHNTVFWYRQTMMQGLELLAYFRNRAPLDDSGMPKDRFSAEMPDATLATLKIQPSEPRDSAVYFCASGLVLGGLAGVRQETQYFGPGTRLLVL.

This clone was observed once. CDR3 loop: CASTARAGVYEQYF. CDR3 DNA: TGTGCCAGTACGGCTAGAGCGGGAGTTTACGAGCAGTACTTC. This chain links TRBV19 with TRBJ2-7, with 8 bases fitting TRBD2. The CDR3 consists of 14 residues. J lost 4 bases, V lost 7 bases, and 9 bases had no gene match. Germline assignment: CDR1 LNHDA and CDR2 SQIVND (reference sequence).

V usage is TRBV19 and J usage is TRBJ2-7; 9 bases are shared with TRBD1. The V gene end was trimmed by 1 base and the J gene end by 3 bases; junction bases not matched to a gene: 4. From germline, CDR1 is LNHDA and CDR2 SQIVND (reference sequence). This CDR3 spans 15 amino acids. The CDR3 loop reads CASSIGGQGSYEQYF. DNA for the CDR3: TGTGCCAGTAGTATAGGGGGACAGGGAAGCTACGAGCAGTACTTC.

The rearrangement joins TRBV3-1 (or the pseudogene TRBV3-2) to TRBJ2-5; 11 bases align to TRBD2. Germline loops: CDR1 LGHDT, CDR2 YNNKEL (reference sequence). The CDR3 runs to 17 residues. Unmatched junction bases numbered 8, after V lost 0 bases and J lost 5 bases. CDR3 region: CASSQERTSGSRETQYF. CDR3 sequence (DNA): TGTGCCAGCAGCCAAGAGCGCACTAGCGGGAGCAGGGAGACCCAGTACTTC.

The chain has TRBV7-8 and TRBJ2-1; 8 positions match TRBD1. Germline CDR1 and CDR2: SGHVS and FQNEAQ. There are 18 residues in the CDR3. Unmatched junction bases numbered 10, after V lost 1 base and J lost 2 bases. CDR3 nucleotides: TGTGCCAGCAGCTTAGGGGCTCAGGGACAGGTTACCTACAATGAGCAGTTCTTC. Translation gives CASSLGAQGQVTYNEQFF.

This chain links TRBV7-9 with TRBJ1-4, with D unclear. Germline CDR1 is SEHNR and CDR2 is FQNEAQ (reference sequence). The CDR3 spans 16 residues. Deletions cut 8 bases from V and 0 bases from J, with 16 bases between. CDR3 coding DNA: TGTGCCAGCTCCTCGGCCGGGGATGCAACTAATGAAAAACTGTTTTTT. Translation: CASSSAGDATNEKLFF.

The chain employs TRBV27 and TRBJ1-6; D gene uncertain. CDR1 is MNHEY and CDR2 is SMNVEV in the germline V gene (reference sequence). The CDR3 consists of 13 residues. V shed 6 bases and J shed 0 bases, with 3 bases lying between them. CDR3 region: CASSSSYNSPLHF. The CDR3 DNA is TGTGCCAGCAGCAGCTCCTATAATTCACCCCTCCACTTT.

This chain uses TRBV7-2 with TRBJ1-3; no definite D call. Trimming took off 2 bases at V and 3 bases at J, with 11 bases between the two ends. This CDR3 is 15 amino acids long. Germline CDR1 reads SGHTA; CDR2 reads FQGNSA. In DNA form, the CDR3 reads TGTGCCAGCAGCTTAAGCCTGGGAAGTGGAAACACCATATATTTT. Translated: CASSLSLGSGNTIYF.

The CDR3 reads CASRPRQDNYGYTF. The CDR3 DNA reads TGCGCCAGCAGGCCGCGACAGGATAACTATGGCTACACCTTC. V and J are TRBV5-1 and TRBJ1-2, with a weak D call TRBD1 (6 bases). Germline V gene data show CDR1 as SGHRS and CDR2 as YFSETQ. The V and J ends lost 5 bases and 1 base respectively, with 12 bases between them. The CDR3 totals 14 residues.

The chain recombines TRBV5-1 with TRBJ2-1; 8 bases match TRBD2. Germline V gene lookup returns CDR1 SGHRS and CDR2 YFSETQ. The CDR3 is 14 residues long. After removal of 3 bases from V and 6 bases from J, the junction contained 5 bases not matched to a gene. CDR3 nucleotides: TGCGCCAGCAGCTGGGGACTAGAGGGCAATGAGCAGTTCTTC. As protein: CASSWGLEGNEQFF.

This rearrangement joins TRBV9 to TRBJ2-1; TRBD1 matches 8 bases. Trimming cost V 0 bases and J 6 bases; bases outside gene matches: 5. CDR3 length: 15 amino acids. Germline V lookup: CDR1 SGDLS, CDR2 YYNGEE. CDR3 sequence reads: CASSVEGQGRNEQFF. CDR3 sequence (DNA): TGTGCCAGCAGCGTAGAAGGACAGGGCCGCAATGAGCAGTTCTTC.

The V gene is TRBV27, the J gene TRBJ2-7; D tentatively fits TRBD1 or TRBD2 (5 bases each). The CDR3 covers 13 residues. V shed 8 bases and J shed 4 bases, with 15 bases lying between them. Germline CDR1 and CDR2: MNHEY and SMNVEV (reference sequence). CDR3 nucleotides: TGTGCCAGCGCGGGTGGGGGACCTTACGAGCAGTACTTC. It encodes CASAGGGPYEQYF.

The chain is built from TRBV5-1 and TRBJ2-2; no firm D call. The germline gives CDR1 SGHRS, CDR2 YFSETQ. V lost 4 bases and J 1 base, leaving 5 bases between the germline ends. This CDR3 contains 13 residues. The CDR3 DNA reads TGCGCCAGCAGCCCGAGGAACACCGGGGAGCTGTTTTTT. As protein: CASSPRNTGELFF.

The genes are TRBV12-3 or TRBV12-4 and TRBJ2-5, with a weak D call TRBD1 (6 bases). V lost 6 bases and J lost 0, with 8 bases in between. There are 13 residues in the CDR3. CDR3 in amino acids: CASRRQDQETQYF. In nucleotides, the CDR3 is TGTGCCAGCAGGCGACAGGACCAAGAGACCCAGTACTTC.

This clone has only one observation. The rearrangement joins TRBV5-4 to TRBJ1-4, with D maybe TRBD1 (6 bases). Trimming left V 3 bases short and J 4 bases short, with 10 bases between. This CDR3 has 14 amino acids. Germline CDR1 SGHNT, CDR2 YYREEE (reference sequence). The CDR3: CASSWRTDNEKLFF. The CDR3 bases are TGTGCCAGCAGCTGGCGGACAGATAATGAAAAACTGTTTTTT.

The rearrangement links TRBV18 to TRBJ1-2; no clear D gene. This CDR3 spans 18 amino acids. Between the trimmed V and J ends, which lost 3 bases and 2 bases, there was a span of 22 bases. The V gene's germline CDR1 is KGHSH and CDR2 LQKENI. The CDR3 DNA is TGTGCCAGCTCACCGGTTGACACCCGAGCCGGTTTGAACTATGGCTACACCTTC. It codes for CASSPVDTRAGLNYGYTF.

CDR3 sequence reads: CASSERPGGPDTQYF. The DNA for the CDR3 is TGTGCCAGCAGTGAGAGACCTGGGGGCCCAGATACGCAGTATTTT. This rearrangement joins TRBV6-4 to TRBJ2-3; D perhaps matches TRBD1 (6 bases). CDR3 length: 15 residues. V shed 3 bases and J shed 4 bases, with 14 bases lying between them. The germline gives CDR1 MRHNA, CDR2 SNTAGT.